The source of this TCR beta chain is a study of blood T cell repertoires in COVID-19. About the study: Whether acute or convalescent, the COVID-19 samples came from the United States, Italy and Spain.

Measured with immunoSEQ multiplex PCR; TCRdb has only the in-frame clones, and not every one. Of 130,000 or so clones in the sample, around 80% are singletons; the top ten hold more than 10%. Source material: peripheral blood. The sequence derives from a human donor in a cohort sampled during active COVID-19.

CDR3 coding DNA: TGTGCCAGCAGTGAAGGGACCTCGGGCAGGGGGCGCGATGAGCAGTTCTTC. It codes for CASSEGTSGRGRDEQFF. The V and J genes are TRBV6-4 and TRBJ2-1; TRBD1 agrees at 8 bases. CDR3 length equals 17 residues. Germline values: CDR1 MRHNA, CDR2 SNTAGT. V dropped 3 bases and J dropped 8; count of bases not matched to a gene: 15.